The 14 T cell receptor beta chains given below trace back to one sample, sequenced in a study of a mutant IDH1 vaccine in newly diagnosed glioma. As for time point: week 23, last vaccination. A 20-mer mutant IDH1 peptide at 300 ug was injected subcutaneously with topical imiquimod. Here immunoSEQ multiplex PCR was the method, and the copy in TCRdb shows in-frame clones only, minus some. The sample has some 33,000 clones; around 89% are singletons. Antigens of these TCRs are unknown. The sample consisted of PBMCs, taken from a glioma patient whose treatment included an IDH1 peptide vaccine. All receptors come from a man aged 35-49 years with glioma.

The CDR3, as DNA: TGTGCCATCAGTGAGTCTACAGGGTCACCGTCCCAGCATTTT. This gives the protein CAISESTGSPSQHF. The V gene is TRBV10-3, the J gene TRBJ1-5, with a tentative D call TRBD1 (6 bases). Germline values: CDR1 ENHRY, CDR2 SYGVKD. This CDR3 is 14 amino acids long. Trimming removed 0 bases at V and 11 bases at J, with 14 bases between.

V usage is TRBV28 and J usage is TRBJ2-1; D not certain. This CDR3 is built from 14 residues. V dropped 2 bases and J dropped 5 bases, with 10 bases sitting between them. Germline values: CDR1 MDHEN, CDR2 SYDVKM. CDR3 in amino acids: CASSLHSIDNEQFF. The CDR3 nucleotides read TGTGCCAGCAGTTTACACAGTATCGACAATGAGCAGTTCTTC.

V and J are TRBV6-6 and TRBJ2-7; 7 bases are a match to TRBD1. The germline CDR1 and CDR2 sequences are MNHNY and SVGAGI (reference sequence). The CDR3 is 13 amino acids. With 5 bases clipped from V and 3 bases from J, the junction kept 4 bases outside the gene matches. In nucleotides, the CDR3 is TGTGCCAGCAGTCCCGGACAGGACTACGAGCAGTACGTC. Amino acid sequence: CASSPGQDYEQYV.

The chain couples TRBV7-8 to TRBJ1-1; a weak D match, TRBD1 (5 bases). CDR3 length: 16 residues. Deletions cut 3 bases from V and 0 bases from J, with 14 bases between. The V gene's germline CDR1 is SGHVS and CDR2 FQNEAQ. CDR3 protein: CASSFGARSMNTEAFF. The DNA for the CDR3 is TGTGCCAGCAGCTTTGGGGCGCGGTCGATGAACACTGAAGCTTTCTTT.

The rearrangement uses TRBV23-1 and TRBJ2-7; weak D call: TRBD1 (6 bases). TRBV23-1 is an open reading frame whose function is uncertain. V lost 4 bases to trimming and J lost 2 bases, with 9 bases between them. There are 13 residues in the CDR3. CDR3 sequence (DNA): TGCGCCAGCAGTCCTCGGGACACCTACGAGCAGTACTTC. The encoded protein is CASSPRDTYEQYF.

The chain recombines TRBV6-5 with TRBJ2-5, with 11 bases lining up with TRBD1. CDR1 and CDR2 (germline): MNHEY, SVGAGI. CDR3 length equals 14 residues. V was clipped by 6 bases and J by 4 bases; unmatched bases: 4. In nucleotides, the CDR3 is TGTGCCAGCAGGGGGACAGGGGGAGGAGAGACCCAGTACTTC. Amino acid sequence: CASRGTGGGETQYF.

This rearrangement joins TRBV4-2 to TRBJ2-6; no firm D call. V was pared by 0 bases and J by 0 bases, with 6 bases between. The CDR3 extends over 16 amino acids. Looked up from germline, CDR1 is LGHNA and CDR2 is YNFKEQ. The CDR3 here is CASSQDGSSGANVLTF. The CDR3 DNA follows: TGTGCCAGCAGCCAAGATGGCAGCTCTGGGGCCAACGTCCTGACTTTC.

The rearrangement uses TRBV6-6 and TRBJ1-3; D is perhaps TRBD1 (5 bases). This CDR3 spans 11 amino acids. The V end was cut by 11 bases, the J end by 8 bases, with 13 bases between. CDR1 and CDR2 (germline): MNHNY, SVGAGI (reference sequence). DNA of the CDR3: TGTGCCGTAGGCGGGGGGTACACCATATATTTT. Its translation is CAVGGGYTIYF.

This rearrangement joins TRBV4-1 to TRBJ2-3; possible D gene TRBD1, 6 bases. From germline, CDR1 is MGHRA and CDR2 YSYEKL. The germline V and J ends were trimmed by 0 bases and 4 bases, with 11 bases remaining between them. CDR3 length: 15 amino acids. The CDR3 region is CASSQEAGVPDTQYF. Written as DNA, the CDR3 is TGCGCCAGCAGCCAAGAAGCAGGGGTGCCAGATACGCAGTATTTT.

The chain has TRBV15 and TRBJ2-3; weak D call: TRBD2 (5 bases). The CDR3 runs to 15 residues. CDR1 and CDR2 (germline): LNHNV, YYDKDF (reference sequence). V was trimmed by 2 bases and J by 0 bases, leaving 9 bases between them. The DNA for the CDR3 is TGTGCCACCAGCAGAAGAACGGGGAGCACAGATACGCAGTATTTT. It is translated as CATSRRTGSTDTQYF.

This chain links TRBV28 with TRBJ1-2; D may be TRBD1 (5 bases). The V end was cut by 5 bases, the J end by 8 bases, with 18 bases between. This CDR3 has 14 amino acids. Germline V CDR1 and CDR2: MDHEN, SYDVKM. The CDR3 here is CASSGITGTYGYTF. The CDR3 DNA reads as TGTGCCAGCAGTGGAATAACAGGTACTTACGGCTACACCTTC.

CDR3 in amino acids: CASSSQGGRVDEQFF. The CDR3 nucleotides read TGTGCCAGCAGTTCCCAGGGCGGGAGAGTAGATGAGCAGTTCTTC. The gene calls are TRBV7-3 and TRBJ2-1, with 7 bases aligning to TRBD2. The CDR3 is 15 residues long. Germline-derived CDR1 and CDR2 are SGHTA and FQGTGA. J gave up 8 bases and V 6 bases, and 13 bases lay outside the gene matches.

This clone was seen just once. The chain carries TRBV7-2 and TRBJ1-5, with a possible D match to TRBD1 (5 bases). The length of the CDR3 is 15 residues. V lost 5 bases, J lost 0 bases, and 11 bases lay in between. Per germline, CDR1 SGHTA and CDR2 FQGNSA. The CDR3 region has the DNA TGTGCCAGCAGCCCCGGGGGACCTAGCAATCAGCCCCAGCATTTT. Amino acid sequence: CASSPGGPSNQPQHF.

The chain carries TRBV7-2 and TRBJ2-3, with 8 positions matching TRBD1. Germline V gene data show CDR1 as SGHTA and CDR2 as FQGNSA. This CDR3 has 14 amino acids. Losses at the gene ends were 7 bases for V and 1 base for J; bases not matched to a gene: 4. The CDR3 spells CASTPTGGTDTQYF. As DNA, the CDR3 is TGTGCCAGCACCCCGACAGGGGGCACAGATACGCAGTATTTT.